Below are 24 T cell receptor beta chains sequenced from a single sample in a study of shared clonotypes between healthy human individuals. Assay: immunoSEQ multiplex PCR; the TCRdb copy retains only in-frame clones and omits some. Of approximately 95,000 clones listed, roughly two thirds are singletons. The specimen sequenced was memory CD8+ T cells sorted from blood. Subset of the sample: CD45RO+ cells pooled with CCR7-negative TemRA cells. The receptors come from a man aged 25 to 45 in good health.

The rearrangement joins TRBV19 to TRBJ1-1; no definite D call. CDR3 length: 13 residues. The V end was cut by 7 bases, the J end by 0 bases, with 9 bases between. The germline V gene has CDR1 LNHDA and CDR2 SQIVND (reference sequence). The CDR3 loop is CASKGFVNTEAFF. CDR3 coding DNA: TGTGCCAGTAAAGGGTTTGTGAACACTGAAGCTTTCTTT.

The chain carries TRBV13 and TRBJ2-7; 14 positions match TRBD2. The CDR3 consists of 19 residues. Germline V gene data show CDR1 as PRHDT and CDR2 as FYEKMQ (reference sequence). The V segment lost 2 bases and the J segment 3 bases; nucleotides outside the gene matches: 12. The CDR3 DNA reads as TGTGCCAGCAGCTTACTTCCAGGACTAGCGGGAGGTTGGGGCTACGAGCAGTACTTC. Its protein product is CASSLLPGLAGGWGYEQYF.

The V and J genes are TRBV7-9 and TRBJ2-7, with D perhaps TRBD2 (6 bases). V gave up 6 bases and J gave up 6 bases, with 24 bases separating them. CDR3 length equals 16 residues. Germline loops: CDR1 SEHNR, CDR2 FQNEAQ (reference sequence). The CDR3 DNA reads TGTGCCAGCAGTGTTGTGGGGGGAGACGGGAGTGGCGAGCAGTACTTC. The encoded protein is CASSVVGGDGSGEQYF.

The chain joins TRBV29-1 to TRBJ2-1, with a weak D call TRBD2 (6 bases). The germline V and J ends were trimmed by 6 bases and 8 bases, with 20 bases remaining between them. The CDR3 spans 14 residues. Germline V CDR1 and CDR2: SQVTM, ANQGSEA. CDR3 bases: TGCAGCGTGCTCGCTAGCGAGAGTGGCCATGAGCAGTTCTTC. Its protein product is CSVLASESGHEQFF.

The chain recombines TRBV6-5 with TRBJ1-1; TRBD1 might be the D (5 bases). CDR1 is MNHEY, CDR2 SVGAGI, per germline. The CDR3 runs to 12 residues. Trimming took off 6 bases at V and 5 bases at J, with 10 bases between the two ends. The CDR3 loop reads CASRGTQTEAFF. The DNA for the CDR3 is TGTGCCAGCAGAGGGACTCAGACTGAAGCTTTCTTT.

The chain uses TRBV5-1 and TRBJ2-2; 8 bases match TRBD1. There are 16 residues in the CDR3. CDR1 and CDR2 (germline): SGHRS, YFSETQ. Losses at the gene ends were 0 bases for V and 2 bases for J; bases not matched to a gene: 3. CDR3 in amino acids: CASSLVQGVNTGELFF. The CDR3 DNA reads as TGCGCCAGCAGCTTGGTACAGGGGGTTAACACCGGGGAGCTGTTTTTT.

This clone was seen only a few times. V and J are TRBV5-1 and TRBJ1-1; possible D gene TRBD1, 6 bases. The CDR3 length is 15 residues. V gave up 4 bases and J gave up 1 base, with 14 bases separating them. The germline V gene has CDR1 SGHRS and CDR2 YFSETQ. The CDR3 is CASSPKTGPNTEAFF. Here the CDR3 DNA reads TGCGCCAGCAGCCCTAAGACAGGTCCGAACACTGAAGCTTTCTTT.

This clone appeared once. The chain joins TRBV7-9 to TRBJ2-3; no clear D. CDR3 length equals 14 residues. The germline V gene encodes CDR1 SEHNR and CDR2 FQNEAQ (reference sequence). V was pared by 8 bases and J by 2 bases, with 14 bases between. CDR3 sequence reads: CASRAPFATDTQYF. In DNA form, the CDR3 reads TGTGCCAGCCGCGCACCGTTCGCCACAGATACGCAGTATTTT.

V and J are TRBV25-1 and TRBJ2-7; D is ambiguous. V dropped 6 bases and J dropped 3 bases, with 12 bases sitting between them. Germline CDR1 and CDR2: MGHDK and SYGVNS. The CDR3 totals 13 residues. CDR3 residues: CASRAEVSYEQYF. DNA of the CDR3: TGTGCCAGCAGGGCTGAGGTTAGCTACGAGCAGTACTTC.

The rearrangement uses TRBV7-9 and TRBJ2-7; the D is unclear. CDR1 and CDR2 from the germline V gene are SEHNR and FQNEAQ (reference sequence). V lost 3 bases to trimming and J lost 5 bases, with 5 bases between them. This CDR3 region has 11 residues. CDR3 sequence reads: CASSFWDEQYF. In nucleotides, the CDR3 is TGTGCCAGCAGCTTCTGGGACGAGCAGTACTTC.

The rearrangement links TRBV11-2 to TRBJ2-2, with 8 bases matching TRBD1. Losses at the gene ends were 8 bases for V and 5 bases for J; bases not matched to a gene: 7. CDR1 and CDR2 (germline): SGHAT, FQNNGV. The length of the CDR3 is 14 residues. The CDR3 bases are TGTGCCAGCCCACAGGGGGAGTTGACCGGGGAGCTGTTTTTT. It codes for CASPQGELTGELFF.

This clone was counted a single time. The chain carries TRBV7-6 and TRBJ2-1, with 8 bases lining up with TRBD2. Germline CDR1 reads SGHVS; CDR2 reads FNYEAQ. V lost 8 bases, J lost 3 bases, and 3 bases stayed unmatched. The CDR3 loop spans 13 amino acids. The CDR3, as DNA: TGTGCCAGCCTAGCGGGCAGCTACAATGAGCAGTTCTTC. Protein: CASLAGSYNEQFF.

V and J are TRBV5-1 and TRBJ2-5; D perhaps matches TRBD1 (6 bases). The germline V gene encodes CDR1 SGHRS and CDR2 YFSETQ. CDR3 size: 12 residues. Trimming left V 7 bases short and J 5 bases short, with 12 bases between. CDR3 nucleotide sequence: TGCGCCAGCTCCCTTAGGGGGGAGACCCAGTACTTC. The encoded protein is CASSLRGETQYF.

The chain is built from TRBV6-1 and TRBJ2-7; 8 positions match TRBD1. Germline-derived CDR1 and CDR2 are MNHNS and SASEGT. This CDR3 spans 17 amino acids. J gave up 2 bases and V 2 bases, and 11 bases lay outside the gene matches. CDR3 nucleotide sequence: TGTGCCAGCAGTGAAAATCGCCTGACAGGGGTGCCCTACGAGCAGTACTTC. It yields the protein CASSENRLTGVPYEQYF.

The rearrangement links TRBV2 to TRBJ2-2; 15 nucleotides agree with TRBD2. V lost 5 bases and J lost 0; bases outside the gene matches: 4. This CDR3 spans 18 amino acids. Germline assignment: CDR1 SNHLY and CDR2 FYNNEI. CDR3 protein: CASSRTSGRVANTGELFF. The CDR3 DNA follows: TGTGCCAGCAGTCGGACTAGCGGGAGGGTAGCGAACACCGGGGAGCTGTTTTTT.

This clone is a singleton in its sample. This chain joins TRBV5-8 and TRBJ2-7; 13 nucleotides agree with TRBD2. This CDR3 has 19 residues. The V and J ends lost 4 bases and 4 bases, in that order; junction bases with no gene match: 17. In germline, CDR1 is SGHTS, CDR2 YDEGEE. Here the CDR3 reads CASSLPMRTSGRSLYEQYF. DNA of the CDR3: TGTGCCAGCAGCCTACCGATGCGGACTAGCGGGAGATCTTTGTACGAGCAGTACTTC.

The chain links TRBV5-1 to TRBJ2-1; D uncertain. Germline CDR1 is SGHRS and CDR2 is YFSETQ. Trimming removed 1 base from V and 6 bases from J, with 14 bases in between. This CDR3 contains 15 residues. The chain's CDR3 is CASSLYVASSNEQFF. For the CDR3, the DNA is TGCGCCAGCAGCTTGTATGTCGCGTCTAGCAATGAGCAGTTCTTC. The full variable domain, completed using reference TRBV5-1 and TRBJ2-1, is KAGVTQTPRYLIKTRGQQVTLSCSPISGHRSVSWYQQTPGQGLQFLFEYFSETQRNKGNFPGRFSGRQFSNSRSEMNVSTLELGDSALYLCASSLYVASSNEQFFGPGTRLTVL.

The CDR3 DNA is TGTGCCAGCAGCTTAGAGGCGACAGGGCCCCAGCATTTT. Its protein product is CASSLEATGPQHF. This chain joins TRBV7-9 and TRBJ1-5; D is possibly TRBD1 (6 bases). CDR3 size: 13 residues. The germline gives CDR1 SEHNR, CDR2 FQNEAQ (reference sequence). Trimming stripped 1 base from V and 9 bases from J, with 10 bases between.

V is TRBV5-6 and J is TRBJ2-7; tentatively, D is TRBD1 or TRBD2 (5 bases each). Germline values: CDR1 SGHDT, CDR2 YYEEEE. Trimming removed 4 bases at V and 5 bases at J, with 16 bases between. The CDR3 runs to 14 residues. CDR3 nucleotides: TGTGCCAGCAGCGGAGGACCCTGGGGCAACGAGCAGTACTTC. Translating it yields CASSGGPWGNEQYF.

The chain is built from TRBV7-8 and TRBJ2-5; the D gene is possibly TRBD1 (6 bases). The germline gives CDR1 SGHVS, CDR2 FQNEAQ. There are 14 residues in the CDR3. V was cut by 5 bases and J by 4 bases, with 14 bases left in between. The CDR3 region has the DNA TGTGCCAGCAGCAATACAGGGAATCCAGAGACCCAGTACTTC. This translates into CASSNTGNPETQYF.

The chain links TRBV7-9 to TRBJ2-1; D gene ambiguous. The V gene lost 1 base and the J gene lost 3 bases, with 7 bases spanning the gap. CDR3 size: 14 residues. Looked up from germline, CDR1 is SEHNR and CDR2 is FQNEAQ (reference sequence). The CDR3 sequence is CASSLVPDYNEQFF. CDR3 DNA: TGTGCCAGCAGCTTAGTTCCAGACTACAATGAGCAGTTCTTC.

The V call is TRBV19, the J call TRBJ2-7, with D hard to call. This CDR3 has 16 amino acids. The germline V gene has CDR1 LNHDA and CDR2 SQIVND (reference sequence). Trimming took 3 bases from V and 3 from J, leaving 18 bases between them. The CDR3 spells CASSIHPRQDDYEQYF. The CDR3 DNA sequence: TGTGCCAGTAGTATTCATCCCCGGCAGGACGACTACGAGCAGTACTTC.

The chain employs TRBV28 and TRBJ1-5, with a tentative D call TRBD1 (5 bases). The CDR3 runs to 12 residues. Trimming took 8 bases from V and 4 from J, leaving 9 bases between them. Per the germline V gene, CDR1 is MDHEN and CDR2 is SYDVKM. The CDR3 nucleotides read TGTGCCAGCTGGTCAGGGAATCAGCCCCAGCATTTT. Its protein is CASWSGNQPQHF.

The gene calls are TRBV19 and TRBJ2-5; D gene ambiguous. V dropped 3 bases and J dropped 3 bases, with 11 bases sitting between them. The germline gives CDR1 LNHDA, CDR2 SQIVND (reference sequence). The CDR3 is 14 residues long. CDR3 nucleotide sequence: TGTGCCAGTAGTATTCTGGACGCCGAAGAGACCCAGTACTTC. As protein: CASSILDAEETQYF.